Each of the 12 T cell receptor beta chains below was sequenced from the same sample in a study of TIL therapy for anti-PD-1-resistant metastatic lung cancer. The immunoSEQ assay was v3. The protocol was immunoSEQ multiplex PCR, while the TCRdb copy is restricted to in-frame clones and leaves out a portion. The sample has more than 45,000 clones, 87% seen once. Time point denoted: pre-treatment sample, taken before nivolumab and TIL therapy. Sequenced here: blood, sampled at baseline. The receptors stem from a person aged 25 to 80 with non-small cell lung cancer.

V is TRBV18 and J is TRBJ2-7; 8 bases map to TRBD1. With 6 bases clipped from V and 0 bases from J, the junction kept 7 bases outside the gene matches. The germline V gene encodes CDR1 KGHSH and CDR2 LQKENI. The CDR3 has 15 residues. The CDR3 DNA follows: TGTGCCAGCTCCCTGGACAGGGTGAACTCCTACGAGCAGTACTTC. As protein: CASSLDRVNSYEQYF. The variable domain in full, completed from reference TRBV18 and TRBJ2-7, reads NAGVMQNPRHLVRRRGQEARLRCSPMKGHSHVYWYRQLPEEGLKFMVYLQKENIIDESGMPKERFSAEFPKEGPSILRIQQVVRGDSAAYFCASSLDRVNSYEQYFGPGTRLTVT.

CDR3: CASSQGTGPVILGSYNEQFF. CDR3 DNA: TGTGCCAGCAGCCAAGGGACAGGGCCCGTGATTCTTGGGTCCTACAATGAGCAGTTCTTC. The chain is built from TRBV3-1 (or the pseudogene TRBV3-2) and TRBJ2-1; TRBD1 aligns across 8 bases. The CDR3 extends over 20 amino acids. The V gene end was trimmed by 1 base and the J gene end by 1 base; junction bases not matched to a gene: 15. Per the germline V gene, CDR1 is LGHDT and CDR2 is YNNKEL (reference sequence).

V usage is TRBV21-1 and J usage is TRBJ1-3. TRBV21-1 is an annotated pseudogene. The CDR3 extends over 15 amino acids. The CDR3 DNA sequence: TGTGCCAGCAGCAGGTCGGAGATCTCTGGAAACACCATATATTTT. Its translation is CASSRSEISGNTIYF.

This clone was seen only once. The V call is TRBV5-1, the J call TRBJ2-1; 8 bases fit TRBD1. With 4 bases clipped from V and 3 bases from J, the junction kept 6 bases outside the gene matches. Germline V gene data show CDR1 as SGHRS and CDR2 as YFSETQ. This CDR3 has 15 amino acids. As DNA, the CDR3 is TGCGCCAGCAGCCCTATGGACAGGGACTACAATGAGCAGTTCTTC. This gives the protein CASSPMDRDYNEQFF.

This clone was observed a handful of times. The chain has TRBV7-9 and TRBJ1-2; 7 bases match TRBD1. The CDR3 is 15 amino acids. Per the germline V gene, CDR1 is SEHNR and CDR2 is FQNEAQ (reference sequence). Unmatched junction bases numbered 12, after V lost 5 bases and J lost 6 bases. DNA for the CDR3: TGTGCCAGCAGCGGATCGGGACAGACCTTTAATGGCTACACCTTC. Translating it yields CASSGSGQTFNGYTF.

The chain combines TRBV19 with TRBJ2-3, with D perhaps matching TRBD2 (7 bases). The V end was cut by 3 bases, the J end by 9 bases, with 13 bases between. Germline-derived CDR1 and CDR2 are LNHDA and SQIVND (reference sequence). This CDR3 spans 13 amino acids. CDR3 in DNA: TGTGCCAGTAGTATCTTCTGGGGGGGCACGCAGTATTTT. It translates to CASSIFWGGTQYF.

The chain uses TRBV10-3 and TRBJ2-7; 8 bases map to TRBD2. The CDR3 has 15 residues. V lost 7 bases and J lost 3; bases outside the gene matches: 11. CDR1 ENHRY and CDR2 SYGVKD come from the germline V gene. In DNA form, the CDR3 reads TGTGCCATCACCGGGGGGGCAGGAGCTGTCTACGAGCAGTACTTC. Protein sequence: CAITGGAGAVYEQYF.

This chain uses TRBV18 with TRBJ2-5, with a tentative D call TRBD2 (5 bases). V dropped 4 bases and J dropped 0 bases, with 6 bases sitting between them. Germline CDR1 and CDR2: KGHSH and LQKENI. The CDR3 covers 13 residues. CDR3: CASSLGDQETQYF. Here the CDR3 DNA reads TGTGCCAGCTCACTCGGGGACCAAGAGACCCAGTACTTC.

The V call is TRBV19, the J call TRBJ2-7; 7 nucleotides agree with TRBD1. V was clipped by 3 bases and J by 0 bases; unmatched bases: 5. Germline CDR1 LNHDA, CDR2 SQIVND (reference sequence). The CDR3 contains 15 residues. This chain's CDR3 is CASSMGDSSSYEQYF. In nucleotides, the CDR3 is TGTGCCAGTAGTATGGGGGACAGCAGCTCCTACGAGCAGTACTTC.

About this clone itself: Other nucleotide sequences from this sample produce the same CDR3. V is TRBV5-6 and J is TRBJ2-5, with no clear D. This CDR3 has 13 residues. V lost 0 bases, J lost 5 bases, and 8 bases lay in between. The germline CDR1 and CDR2 sequences are SGHDT and YYEEEE. The CDR3: CASSLVTGETQYF. For the CDR3, the DNA is TGTGCCAGCAGCTTGGTGACTGGCGAGACCCAGTACTTC.

The chain couples TRBV7-8 to TRBJ2-7; D possibly corresponds to TRBD1 (5 bases). Trimming pared 1 base from V and 5 bases from J, leaving 21 bases between. The CDR3 has 17 residues. Germline CDR1 and CDR2: SGHVS and FQNEAQ. The CDR3 protein is CASSLVGAGFLIDEQYF. Written as DNA, the CDR3 is TGTGCCAGCAGCTTAGTGGGTGCAGGGTTCTTGATCGACGAGCAGTACTTC.

The chain uses TRBV5-1 and TRBJ2-7; 9 bases are shared with TRBD2. The trim removed 2 bases at V and 1 base at J, leaving 4 bases unmatched. Germline V gives CDR1 SGHRS, CDR2 YFSETQ. The CDR3 has 15 amino acids. The CDR3 bases are TGCGCCAGCAGCTTCGCGAGCGGGGGGTCCTACGAGCAGTACTTC. Amino acid sequence: CASSFASGGSYEQYF.